This entry is about one T cell receptor beta chain. The CDR3 consists of 15 residues. Trimming took 4 bases from V and 5 from J; bases not matched to a gene: 8. In germline, CDR1 is SGHTA, CDR2 FQGTGA. Data came from immunoSEQ multiplex PCR; TCRdb stores just in-frame clones and leaves some out. Among some 82,000 clones listed, roughly 79% were seen once. The data were taken from a study of blood T cell repertoires in COVID-19. The chain recombines TRBV7-3 with TRBJ2-3, with 8 bases aligning to TRBD1. The sequence came from a man older than 75 with acute or convalescent COVID-19. Sequenced: peripheral blood. CDR3 bases: TGTGCCAGCAGCTCCCGGACAGGGTGGGGAGATACGCAGTATTTT. Protein: CASSSRTGWGDTQYF.